The rows below give T cell receptor beta chains drawn from one sample of a study of early T cells in non-severe SARS-CoV-2 infection. TCRdb reprocessed the 5' RACE reads with MiXCR, giving one entry per CDR3 protein. The sample consists of 15,000 to 25,000 distinct CDR3 sequences, approximately 4.1% of them appearing once. What was sequenced was whole blood. Receptor source: an adult who was a healthcare worker with PCR-confirmed SARS-CoV-2 infection or an uninfected control (not recorded which). Each CDR3 is given with its conserved first and last residue. The D gene is left open where the match is weak. Clone size appears in some rows only: once, few, many, or a class for an expanded clone.

d_call j_call clone_size v_call cdr3_nt cdr3_aa
NA TRBJ2-4 many TRBV2 TGTGCCAGCAGCGCACCGGGAGCCAAAAACATTCAGTACTTC CASSAPGAKNIQYF
TRBD1 TRBJ1-5 many TRBV7-9 TGTGCCAGCAGTCGACAGGGTAAGGATCAGCCCCAGCATTTT CASSRQGKDQPQHF
NA TRBJ1-2 NA TRBV4-1 TGCGCCAGCAGCCAAGAAAGGGGGGCGCTTGGCTACACCTTC CASSQERGALGYTF
NA TRBJ2-7 many TRBV2 TGTGCCAGCAGTCTATACGGGGGTACCTACGAGCAGTACTTC CASSLYGGTYEQYF
NA TRBJ1-5 many TRBV20-1 TGCAGTGCTAAGAGAGGGCAGCCCCAGCATTTT CSAKRGQPQHF
NA TRBJ2-5 NA TRBV9 TGTGCCAGCAGCGCCTCTAGCGTACGAGAGACCCAGTACTTC CASSASSVRETQYF
NA TRBJ1-1 few TRBV10-3 TGTGCCATCAGTGAGTCGGGTTCCGGGAACACTGAAGCTTTCTTT CAISESGSGNTEAFF
NA TRBJ2-3 NA TRBV24-1 TGTGCCACCAGTGACTCCACAGATACGCAGTATTTT CATSDSTDTQYF
NA TRBJ1-1 many TRBV7-2 TGTGCCAGCAGCTTAGTGGTGAACACTGAAGCTTTCTTT CASSLVVNTEAFF
TRBD2 TRBJ2-2 NA TRBV5-1 TGCGCCAGCAGCTACAAACCGACTAGCGGGGGGAACACCGGGGAGCTGTTTTTT CASSYKPTSGGNTGELFF
NA TRBJ2-5 many TRBV5-1 TGCGCCAGCAGCTACGGACAGACCCAAGAGACCCAGTACTTC CASSYGQTQETQYF
NA TRBJ1-1 many TRBV11-2 TGTGCCAGCAGAATTACGCCAGGGTGGGACACTGAAGCTTTCTTT CASRITPGWDTEAFF
TRBD2 TRBJ2-1 few TRBV27 TGTGCCAGCAGTCCGAAGCGGGGAGTGCCGTCCAATGAGCAGTTCTTC CASSPKRGVPSNEQFF
NA TRBJ2-6 many TRBV3-1 TGTGCCAGCAGCCAAGATGCGTCTGGGGCCAACGTCCTGACTTTC CASSQDASGANVLTF
NA TRBJ2-3 many TRBV7-7 TGTGCCAGCAGCTTATGGGGGGGGGCCACAGATACGCAGTATTTT CASSLWGGATDTQYF
NA TRBJ2-7 many TRBV29-1 TGCAGCGTTGAAGATCAACGGGACGAGCAGTACTTC CSVEDQRDEQYF
TRBD1 TRBJ1-1 many TRBV5-1 TGCGCCAGCAGTTGGACAGGCCTGAACACTGAAGCTTTCTTT CASSWTGLNTEAFF
NA TRBJ2-7 many TRBV5-1 TGCGCCAGCAGTCCCCAAGGGGGAATCGGCGAGCAGTACTTC CASSPQGGIGEQYF
NA TRBJ2-7 many TRBV29-1 TGCAGCGTTGAAGACTACGGGCAGGGAAGTGAGCAGTACTTC CSVEDYGQGSEQYF
NA TRBJ2-2 many TRBV7-2 TGTGCCAGCAGCTCTCGTGGAACCGGGGAGCTGTTTTTT CASSSRGTGELFF
TRBD1 TRBJ2-3 many TRBV12-3/TRBV12-4 TGTGCCAGCAAGATTCAGGGGGAATACGACCCAGATACGCAGTATTTT CASKIQGEYDPDTQYF
NA TRBJ2-2 many TRBV11-3 TGTGCCAGCAGCTTGCAGGGGCCCCAATTCACCGGGGAGCTGTTTTTT CASSLQGPQFTGELFF
TRBD1 TRBJ1-4 few TRBV7-2 TGTGCCAGCAGCGGGGGGGCACAGGGGGCGGAAGGGACTAATGAAAAACTGTTTTTT CASSGGAQGAEGTNEKLFF
NA TRBJ1-2 many TRBV20-1 TGCAGTGCCCGCCTCCATAGCGGTTCCTACACCTTC CSARLHSGSYTF
TRBD1 TRBJ1-1 many TRBV19 TGTGCCAGTACGACAGGGGGGGTCGGGACTGAAGCTTTCTTT CASTTGGVGTEAFF
NA TRBJ2-4 NA TRBV20-1 TGCAGTGCTGGGGATCCTGGCCCCTTCCCATCCATTCAGTACTTC CSAGDPGPFPSIQYF
NA TRBJ1-1 NA TRBV12-3/TRBV12-4 TGTGCCAGCAGTTTACGGGACACCAACACTGAAGCTTTCTTT CASSLRDTNTEAFF
TRBD1 TRBJ1-1 medium-sized TRBV7-9 TGTGCCAGCAGCCCAGAGGGGACAGCGAACACTGAAGCTTTCTTT CASSPEGTANTEAFF
NA TRBJ2-2 many TRBV4-3 TGCGCCAGCAGCCTGGGGGGGCGGGGAGCCGGGGAGCTGTTTTTT CASSLGGRGAGELFF
TRBD1 TRBJ1-1 many TRBV6-4 TGTGCCAGCAGTGCCGCAGGGGGGGGTGAAGCTTTCTTT CASSAAGGGEAFF
NA TRBJ2-3 few TRBV14 TGTGCCAGCAGCCAAGCAGCCCCAGGCACAGATACGCAGTATTTT CASSQAAPGTDTQYF